Presented here are 8 T cell receptor beta chains from one specimen sequenced in a study of T cells in Graves' hyperthyroidism and ophthalmopathy. Amplified regions were TCR beta CDR3 sequences from RNA transcripts. RT-PCR in the first round (using the HTBI primer set) targeted the TCR CDR3. TCRdb re-called the multiplex PCR reads through MiXCR, storing one row per CDR3 protein. The sample holds over 250,000 distinct CDR3 sequences, roughly an eighth seen once. Sample: blood. The origin of the receptors is a woman aged 40 to 50 with Graves' ophthalmopathy.

This clonotype was detected many times. This rearrangement joins TRBV20-1 to TRBJ2-7; D is possibly TRBD2 (6 bases). The CDR3 is 13 amino acids. The V and J ends lost 1 base and 3 bases respectively, with 10 bases between them. Germline V CDR1 and CDR2: DFQATT, SNEGSKA (reference sequence). This CDR3 is CSARVEGGYEQYF. The CDR3 DNA reads as TGCAGTGCTAGAGTCGAGGGAGGCTACGAGCAGTACTTC.

The chain links TRBV11-3 to TRBJ2-1; 7 positions match TRBD2. Trimming took 5 bases from V and 1 from J; bases not matched to a gene: 11. The CDR3 runs 17 residues. CDR1 is SGHNT, CDR2 YENEEA, per germline. CDR3 loop: CASSPLLGGSSYNEQFF. CDR3 DNA: TGTGCCAGCAGCCCCCTATTGGGCGGGAGTTCCTACAATGAGCAGTTCTTC.

This clonotype was counted ten times or more. The chain has TRBV6-1 and TRBJ2-1, with 10 bases fitting TRBD2. This CDR3 spans 15 amino acids. The ends lost 5 bases at V and 8 bases at J; junction bases unmatched: 9. CDR1 is MNHNS and CDR2 is SASEGT in the germline V gene. In nucleotides, the CDR3 is TGTGCCAGCAGTTTCCTAGCGGGGGCTTGGTATGAGCAGTTCTTC. Amino acid sequence: CASSFLAGAWYEQFF.

This clonotype was seen at least ten times. This chain joins TRBV12-3 or TRBV12-4 and TRBJ2-2; 7 bases fit TRBD1. The trim removed 10 bases at V and 6 bases at J, leaving 20 bases unmatched. CDR3 length: 17 residues. DNA of the CDR3: TGTGCCACTCAAACCCGAGACACGACAGGGCGACCCGGGGAGCTGTTTTTT. Residues: CATQTRDTTGRPGELFF.

Only a few counts were recorded for this clonotype. This chain uses TRBV3-1 with TRBJ1-2; 10 bases line up with TRBD1. After removal of 6 bases from V and 5 bases from J, the junction contained 9 bases not matched to a gene. The CDR3 has 15 residues. The germline V gene encodes CDR1 LGHDT and CDR2 YNNKEL (reference sequence). The CDR3 region is CASRPTGGVWYGYTF. The DNA for the CDR3 is TGTGCCAGCAGGCCGACAGGGGGCGTCTGGTATGGCTACACCTTC.

This rearrangement joins TRBV19 to TRBJ1-6; tentative D call: TRBD1 (6 bases). CDR1 and CDR2 (germline): LNHDA, SQIVND (reference sequence). V shed 5 bases and J shed 10 bases, with 15 bases lying between them. The CDR3 runs to 14 residues. The CDR3 nucleotides read TGTGCCAGTAGTTCCCCACAGGGAAGATCACCCCTCCACTTT. The encoded protein is CASSSPQGRSPLHF. The whole variable domain, filled in from reference TRBV19 and TRBJ1-6, reads DGGITQSPKYLFRKEGQNVTLSCEQNLNHDAMYWYRQDPGQGLRLIYYSQIVNDFQKGDIAEGYSVSREKKESFPLTVTSAQKNPTAFYLCASSSPQGRSPLHFGNGTRLTVT.

The V call is TRBV19, the J call TRBJ2-1, with 11 bases that match TRBD1. Trimming removed 7 bases from V and 9 bases from J; junction bases left unmatched: 14. The CDR3 runs 16 residues. CDR1 is LNHDA, CDR2 SQIVND, per germline (reference sequence). CDR3 in amino acids: CASTHTPGQGVFEQFF. CDR3 DNA sequence: TGTGCCAGTACCCATACTCCGGGACAGGGGGTATTTGAGCAGTTCTTC.

This clonotype was recorded many times. The chain carries TRBV20-1 and TRBJ2-3, with 7 bases aligning to TRBD2. The CDR3 spans 12 residues. The V gene's germline CDR1 is DFQATT and CDR2 SNEGSKA (reference sequence). With V trimmed by 3 bases and J by 5 bases, 2 bases remained unmatched. CDR3 DNA: TGCAGTGCTAGGACGGGAGGAGATACGCAGTATTTT. This gives the protein CSARTGGDTQYF.